This T cell receptor (beta chain) was observed in a study of T-cell reconstitution after alpha-beta-depleted transplantation in children. Unique molecular identifiers were incorporated when the TCRbeta library was constructed. TCRdb re-analysed the PCR reads in MiXCR, keeping a single row per CDR3 protein. The repertoire holds over 550,000 distinct CDR3 sequences, with roughly a tenth as singletons. This clonotype appeared many times. Sample: PBMCs from the stem cell graft donor, taken from the stem cell graft. This TCR derives from a human donor who donated a stem cell graft to a child with acute myeloid leukemia.

The CDR3 DNA follows: TGCGCCAGCAGGGTAGCGGGAGGCCCCTACAATGAGCAGTTCTTC. Translating gives CASRVAGGPYNEQFF. The J gene is TRBJ2-1, the V gene TRBV5-1, with TRBD2 matching 10 bases. Trimming removed 5 bases from V and 2 bases from J; junction bases left unmatched: 4. This CDR3 comprises 15 residues. The germline gives CDR1 SGHRS, CDR2 YFSETQ. Full variable domain (remainder filled in from reference TRBV5-1 and TRBJ2-1): KAGVTQTPRYLIKTRGQQVTLSCSPISGHRSVSWYQQTPGQGLQFLFEYFSETQRNKGNFPGRFSGRQFSNSRSEMNVSTLELGDSALYLCASRVAGGPYNEQFFGPGTRLTVL.